Reported below is one TCR beta chain. Its target is unknown. These data are taken from a study of beta chain features in type 1 diabetes. Study information: Summed over all samples, the examined sorted cells came to about 110 million.

Expressed TCRB transcripts were sequenced, since all the RNA that had been isolated was reverse transcribed. Profiled with immunoSEQ multiplex PCR; TCRdb holds only in-frame clones, not every one. The sample lists 150,000 to 200,000 clones; 8.5% to 10% were seen once. Whole-study findings and limits: There was a moderate but significant shortening of TCRB CDR3s in all four CD4+ subsets of Type 1 diabetes patients. Reduced insertions and increased deletions marked VDJ junctions in type 1 diabetes patients.

A single heparinised blood sample, averaging about 100 mL, was obtained per donor. V was trimmed by 5 bases and J by 0 bases, leaving 22 bases between them. The CDR3 is 18 amino acids. CDR1 and CDR2 (germline): SNHLY, FYNNEI. The genes are TRBV2 and TRBJ1-2; TRBD1 might be the D (6 bases). Sequencing was performed on central memory CD4+ T cells from blood. This TCR was recovered from a woman in her 30s with type 1 diabetes. The chain's CDR3 is CASSLHFLGQSANYGYTF. In DNA, the CDR3 is TGTGCCAGCAGTTTACACTTCCTCGGACAGTCCGCTAACTATGGCTACACCTTC. The variable domain in full, completed from reference TRBV2 and TRBJ1-2, reads EPEVTQTPSHQVTQMGQEVILRCVPISNHLYFYWYRQILGQKVEFLVSFYNNEISEKSEIFDDQFSVERPDGSNFTLKIRSTKLEDSAMYFCASSLHFLGQSANYGYTFGSGTRLTVV.